This record concerns one T cell receptor (beta chain) sequence. The antigen is undetermined. This sample was included in a study of monozygotic twins with inflammatory bowel disease. Investigators made cDNA in eight separate reactions per sample. Nested PCRs of about 17 and 10 cycles, two in total, were run on TCRalpha and TCRbeta cDNA. No DNA is given; TCRdb re-called the 5' RACE reads and lists each CDR3 protein once. This sample contains hundreds of thousands of distinct CDR3 sequences. This CDR3 has 16 residues. Germline V gives CDR1 LGHNA, CDR2 YSLEER. Notes on the study in general: For IBD, no single strong associated signal or clonotype was supported.

This receptor was identified in a human donor with ulcerative colitis or Crohn's disease, or a healthy co-twin of an affected twin (not recorded which). The sequenced sample was blood. This rearrangement joins TRBV4-3 to TRBJ2-3; the D call from TCRdb, TRBD1, cannot be confirmed without DNA. CDR3 region: CASSQEAGTSSDTQYF.